The TCR beta chain described here comes from a study of STAT5B mutations in CD4+ large granular lymphocyte leukemia (dated by TCRdb to between 2020 and 2023). With regard to the full study: Among healthy controls, the CDR3 'QG' motif was associated with a particular HLA allele. The study compared the TCRbeta repertoires of patients with CD4+ T-cell large granular lymphocyte leukemia against the TCRbeta repertoires of healthy blood donors. Flow cytometry performed on FACSCanto II or FACSVerse showed that the purified fractions had more than 95% purity among lymphocytes.

Healthy controls were roughly 36 blood donors whose buffy coats came from the Finnish Red Cross blood service. All TCR-sequenced material derived from peripheral blood: patient blood samples and healthy donor buffy coats. Ficoll-Hypaque gradient centrifugation was used to isolate peripheral blood mononuclear cells. Magnetic purification was used to isolate CD4+ cells from the buffy coats of the healthy controls. Genomic DNA was extracted with the Gentra Puregene Cell and Tissue kit and quantified on a Qubit 2.0 fluorometer. The research as a whole found: Each patient's main leukemic clonotypes were private, but approximately 26% of these clonotypes showed up at low frequency in the non-leukemic repertoires of other patients. The data were not HLA-matched, and the relatively small sample size could explain the higher clonality seen in CD4+ compared with CD8+ T-LGLL. CD4-sorted patient repertoires appeared more clonal than healthy CD4+ repertoires, and this difference persisted after removing the putative leukemic clones.

The immunoSEQ assay at survey resolution was applied to genomic DNA for sequencing of TCRbeta rearrangements. Concerning the study's data processing: In the TCR sequencing data, the lowest productive clonotype frequency that could be detected was 2.59 x 10-5. Only productive TCRbeta rearrangements, meaning sequences that were complete and in-frame, were kept for the analyses. Simpson clonality, calculated in the immunoSEQ Analyzer version 3.0, was used as the measure of sample clonality. Clones were binned by frequency as very rare, small, medium, large (1-20%) or hyperexpanded (>20%). OLGA 1.2.3 estimated generation probabilities, VDJtools produced V-gene circos plots, VDJdb was queried for specificities, and GLIPH identified CDR3 motifs. What TCRdb holds here is the immuneACCESS table cut down to in-frame rearrangements. Part of the clones is not present; checked against another copy, under half of the missing clones reflect an unresolved V gene, and the others are unexplained. D and trimming were read from the DNA, whereas the V and J calls and clone size are those reported in that table. Here the sample has 30,000 or so clones; about 81% occur a single time. The leading ten clones occupy 3% to 3.5% of the sample.

A word on this clone: What this receptor recognizes is not known. Base-call qualities are not available, and no considerably larger clone is one nucleotide away.

The sequence was collected from a human donor in good health. Sequenced material: CD4+ T cells from blood buffy coats.

The encoded CDR3 is CASSYDPTSTDTQYF. The nucleotides read TGTGCCAGCAGTTACGACCCGACTAGCACAGATACGCAGTATTTT. Recombination linked TRBV6-5 to TRBJ2-3, with the D gene not clear enough to name. From its cysteine to its phenylalanine, the CDR3 spans 15 amino acids. CDR3 DNA only is kept here, 45 bases in frame from base 1. Trimming removed 2 bases from V and 0 bases from J, leaving 9 bases between the germline ends. The germline V gene gives CDR1 as MNHEY and CDR2 as SVGAGI.